This TCR beta chain was observed in a study of cytomegalovirus exposure and HLA in healthy donors. The PCR was carried out with 60 Vbeta primers and 13 Jbeta primers. Generated by immunoSEQ multiplex PCR, the TCRdb table keeps only in-frame clones and is missing some. The repertoire consists of fewer than 100,000 clones, with 55% to 80% occurring once and the leading ten covering over 1%. Worth noting for this clone: Its antigen is currently unknown.

The germline V and J ends were trimmed by 4 bases and 8 bases, with 6 bases remaining between them. CDR3 length: 11 residues. Germline CDR1 GTSNPN, CDR2 SVGIG (reference sequence). Despite likely unrecorded immune exposures, the donors were nominally healthy at the time of sampling. The study, taken as a whole, reports: One later analysis reportedly identified an Asian-associated ancestry cluster that showed fewer N-insertions than the roughly 600-donor mean. The study designated 160 or so TCR beta chains cytomegalovirus-associated.

The sample was PBMCs. The TCR originated in a female donor in good health and CMV-seronegative. The chain carries TRBV30 and TRBJ1-6; TRBD1 might be the D (6 bases). CDR3 nucleotides: TGTGCCTGGAACAGGGATTCACCCCTCCACTTT. Translation gives CAWNRDSPLHF.